Listed below are T cell receptor beta chains from one sample, sequenced in a study of molecular identifiers for immune sequencing clone quantification. TCRdb passed the PCR reads through MiXCR, listing each CDR3 protein once. The sample comprises under 650,000 distinct CDR3 sequences, just under 20% of which are singletons, and roughly 0.9% rests with the top ten. Material for sequencing was naive CD8+ T cells from blood, with Jurkat cell RNA spiked in. All receptors derive from a human donor in good health. Some libraries in this study had Jurkat cell RNA spiked in. The CDR3 runs from the conserved cysteine through the conserved F or W.

v_call cdr3_aa
TRBV6-2/TRBV6-3 CASSLTVEYGYTF
TRBV5-6 CASSIGQAIYEQYF
TRBV7-9 CASSQVGLTGVEETQYF
TRBV3-1 CASSQDTSGGTDTQYF
TRBV12-3/TRBV12-4 CASSRATGGVQETQYF
TRBV12-3/TRBV12-4 CASSPGTTDTQYF
TRBV14 CASSHSIGLTGNTIYF
TRBV5-1 CASETGDGTGELFF
TRBV19 CATEADTDTQYF
TRBV10-3 CAISESSPGLAGADTQYF
TRBV7-9 CASSPPQEASYEQYF
TRBV27 CASSFTTGREQYF
TRBV4-1 CASSQDPRSHSYEQYF
TRBV5-8 CASSLDPNSYEQYF
TRBV5-3 CASSLVAGGSADTQYF
TRBV9 CASSVEGQGANGYTF
TRBV2 CASSEGWGSQETQYF
TRBV28 CASSTPEYSNQPQHF
TRBV9 CASSVKGISSTDTQYF
TRBV20-1 CSATAPGGRPYQPQHF
TRBV6-4 CASIRCSGANVLTF
TRBV28 CASRTRDRDYEQYF
TRBV15 CATSRGQETQYF
TRBV27 CASSSLGMMPTDTQYF
TRBV6-2/TRBV6-3 CASSYIRGGRYNEQFF
TRBV3-2 CASSQEVWREGKQTEAFF
TRBV20-1 CSALIAGGQETQYF
TRBV7-9 CASSLTGSVAFF
TRBV27 CANSKGLGGAYEQYF
TRBV7-9 CASSSVSRTSGGISTDTQYF
TRBV11-2 CASSLEDLGGALPSNEQFF
TRBV30 CAWGTWRNEQYF
TRBV30 CAWSGFGPVYRPVSDNEQFF
TRBV7-9 CASSLVVPGTEQFF
TRBV6-5 CASSYAETDTQYF
TRBV7-9 CASSLTYGTRSYEQYF
TRBV30 CAWSGPREPSYEQYF
TRBV6-2/TRBV6-3 CASSYADSATNTGGLFF
TRBV5-1 CASRPRTDYTEAFF
TRBV5-4 CASGTGKGNYGYTF
TRBV5-6 CASSPWGLAVNTDTQYF
TRBV7-9 CASRPSFTDTQYF
TRBV19 CASSIGGTGELFF
TRBV6-5 CASSYRSGEAFF
TRBV20-1 CSARDLAASYNEQFF
TRBV14 CASSQGGQPYEQYF
TRBV20-1 CSARPGLAGGVVDTQYF
TRBV20-1 CSAPGLFSYEQYF
TRBV4-1 CASSQGQGGNQPQHF
TRBV20-1 CSARGGFEETQYF
TRBV7-9 CAGSSTGSPPGELFF
TRBV7-9 CASSLATLERGEQYF